Below are 29 T cell receptor beta chains sequenced from a single sample in a study of chemoradiotherapy in HPV16-positive cancers. Profiled with immunoSEQ multiplex PCR; TCRdb holds only in-frame clones, not every one. The sample includes tens of thousands of clones, roughly 90% seen only once; the top ten take approximately 5.8%. Specimen: blood, collected from a patient who underwent chemoradiotherapy. The receptors were gathered from a human donor with HPV-associated anogenital cancer.

The chain is built from TRBV10-1 and TRBJ2-5; possibly TRBD2 for D (6 bases). V was cut by 7 bases and J by 1 base, with 16 bases left in between. The CDR3 is 15 residues long. CDR1 is WNHNN, CDR2 SYGVQD, per germline (reference sequence). The CDR3 loop is CASNVQALAQETQYF. The CDR3 DNA reads as TGCGCCAGCAATGTCCAAGCACTAGCCCAAGAGACCCAGTACTTC.

V usage is TRBV5-5 and J usage is TRBJ2-2; TRBD1 or TRBD2 may be the D gene (6 bases each). Germline values: CDR1 SGHKS, CDR2 YYEKEE (reference sequence). The CDR3 is made up of 17 amino acids. The V end lost 6 bases, the J end lost 5 bases, and 23 bases lay between the germline ends. In nucleotides, the CDR3 is TGTGCCAGCACCCGACACGGGGGCAATTTAATGACCGGGGAGCTGTTTTTT. Its protein is CASTRHGGNLMTGELFF.

This clone was picked up one time. The V call is TRBV7-8, the J call TRBJ1-3; a possible D gene is TRBD1 (5 bases). The V end was cut by 0 bases, the J end by 10 bases, with 7 bases between. Germline V lookup: CDR1 SGHVS, CDR2 FQNEAQ. This CDR3 has 12 amino acids. The CDR3 DNA follows: TGTGCCAGCAGCTTAGCGGGGGGAACCATATATTTT. As protein: CASSLAGGTIYF.

This chain connects TRBV14 to TRBJ2-7, with 7 bases aligning to TRBD1. The V gene's germline CDR1 is SGHDN and CDR2 FVKESK. This CDR3 comprises 15 residues. V gave up 3 bases and J gave up 2 bases; unmatched junction bases: 7. The CDR3 reads CASSHVSGGAYEQYF. The CDR3 region has the DNA TGTGCCAGCAGCCATGTCTCAGGGGGAGCCTACGAGCAGTACTTC.

This clone came up once. The gene calls are TRBV6-1 and TRBJ1-1; 7 nucleotides align to TRBD1. The germline V gene has CDR1 MNHNS and CDR2 SASEGT. CDR3 length: 13 residues. V dropped 3 bases and J dropped 3; count of bases not matched to a gene: 1. The CDR3 reads CASSDTGDTEAFF. The CDR3 DNA is TGTGCCAGCAGTGATACAGGGGACACTGAAGCTTTCTTT.

A few counts support this clone. This chain links TRBV19 with TRBJ1-1; 11 positions agree with TRBD1. V trimming: 3 bases; J trimming: 1 base; junction bases outside the gene matches: 1. Germline CDR1 reads LNHDA; CDR2 reads SQIVND (reference sequence). This CDR3 has 15 amino acids. CDR3 sequence: CASSIGTGGNTEAFF. CDR3 in DNA: TGTGCCAGTAGTATCGGGACAGGGGGGAACACTGAAGCTTTCTTT.

The chain combines TRBV5-5 with TRBJ2-3; no reliable D call. V was clipped by 1 base and J by 0 bases, with 3 bases between them. From germline, CDR1 is SGHKS and CDR2 YYEKEE (reference sequence). There are 13 residues in the CDR3. The CDR3 nucleotides read TGTGCCAGCAGCTTGCCTAGCACAGATACGCAGTATTTT. Encoded protein: CASSLPSTDTQYF.

This clone was seen just once. The V call is TRBV2, the J call TRBJ1-6; D call uncertain. CDR1 and CDR2 from the germline V gene are SNHLY and FYNNEI. This CDR3 contains 13 residues. Trimming stripped 9 bases from V and 6 bases from J, with 12 bases between. The CDR3 DNA follows: TGTGCCAGTATCGGGAGCCTTAATTCACCCCTCCACTTT. It encodes CASIGSLNSPLHF.

The chain couples TRBV18 to TRBJ1-3; 7 bases align to TRBD1. The V gene's germline CDR1 is KGHSH and CDR2 LQKENI. The junction had 6 bases not matched to a gene; V was cut back by 4 bases and J by 3 bases. The CDR3 has 15 amino acids. The CDR3 is CASSQGGGVGNTIYF. CDR3 nucleotides: TGTGCCAGCTCACAAGGAGGGGGCGTTGGAAACACCATATATTTT.

The genes are TRBV7-8 and TRBJ1-5; D is possibly TRBD1 (5 bases). The length of the CDR3 is 14 residues. Trimming removed 1 base from V and 6 bases from J, with 10 bases in between. The V gene's germline CDR1 is SGHVS and CDR2 FQNEAQ. CDR3 coding DNA: TGTGCCAGCAGCTTAGGGCAGGGCGGTCAGCCCCAGCATTTT. This translates into CASSLGQGGQPQHF.

The chain employs TRBV5-6 and TRBJ1-4, with D unresolved. The V gene lost 4 bases and the J gene lost 5 bases, with 15 bases spanning the gap. CDR1 and CDR2 (germline): SGHDT, YYEEEE. The CDR3 consists of 15 residues. The chain's CDR3 is CASSADIAENEKLFF. CDR3 nucleotides: TGTGCCAGCAGCGCCGACATAGCAGAAAATGAAAAACTGTTTTTT. Filled out from reference TRBV5-6 and TRBJ1-4, the complete variable domain reads DAGVTQSPTHLIKTRGQQVTLRCSPKSGHDTVSWYQQALGQGPQFIFQYYEEEERQRGNFPDRFSGHQFPNYSSELNVNALLLGDSALYLCASSADIAENEKLFFGSGTQLSVL.

The chain has TRBV2 and TRBJ1-2; 7 positions match TRBD1. The junction had 10 bases not matched to a gene; V was cut back by 5 bases and J by 1 base. There are 16 residues in the CDR3. The V gene's germline CDR1 is SNHLY and CDR2 FYNNEI. CDR3 coding DNA: TGTGCCAGCAGTACTGACCGGGACAGAAATAACTATGGCTACACCTTC. This encodes CASSTDRDRNNYGYTF.

The J gene is TRBJ2-3, the V gene TRBV6-1, with 11 positions matching TRBD2. CDR1 is MNHNS and CDR2 is SASEGT in the germline V gene. The CDR3 covers 18 residues. The trim removed 4 bases at V and 5 bases at J, leaving 14 bases unmatched. The CDR3 region is CASSVPLTSGDEVDTQYF. CDR3 nucleotide sequence: TGTGCCAGCAGTGTGCCCCTGACTAGCGGGGACGAGGTAGATACGCAGTATTTT.

The chain links TRBV27 to TRBJ2-3; perhaps TRBD1 as D (6 bases). CDR1 is MNHEY, CDR2 SMNVEV, per germline (reference sequence). Trimming pared 5 bases from V and 6 bases from J, leaving 12 bases between. CDR3 length: 13 residues. The CDR3 region is CASSGAGVDTQYF. Here the CDR3 DNA reads TGTGCCAGCAGTGGAGCAGGGGTTGATACGCAGTATTTT.

V gene TRBV6-6 combines with J gene TRBJ1-6; 7 bases are a match to TRBD1. CDR1 is MNHNY and CDR2 is SVGAGI in the germline V gene (reference sequence). There are 15 residues in the CDR3. The ends lost 6 bases at V and 6 bases at J; junction bases unmatched: 8. The CDR3 nucleotides read TGTGCCAGCAGCAGGGGGGATAGTGGTAATTCACCCCTCCACTTT. Its translation is CASSRGDSGNSPLHF.

The J gene is TRBJ2-1, the V gene TRBV30; D is undetermined. Between the trimmed V and J ends, which lost 0 bases and 7 bases, there was a span of 4 bases. This CDR3 has 11 residues. Germline CDR1 GTSNPN, CDR2 SVGIG (reference sequence). The CDR3 DNA is TGTGCCTGGAGTGTGTCTAATGAGCAGTTCTTC. Residues: CAWSVSNEQFF.

The CDR3: CASSPPQGRNEQFF. CDR3 nucleotide sequence: TGTGCCAGCTCACCACCGCAAGGCCGAAATGAGCAGTTCTTC. The V and J genes are TRBV18 and TRBJ2-1; no clear D. Germline CDR1 KGHSH, CDR2 LQKENI. Trimming stripped 0 bases from V and 7 bases from J, with 10 bases between. This CDR3 has 14 amino acids. The variable domain in full, with the rest retrieved from reference TRBV18 and TRBJ2-1, is NAGVMQNPRHLVRRRGQEARLRCSPMKGHSHVYWYRQLPEEGLKFMVYLQKENIIDESGMPKERFSAEFPKEGPSILRIQQVVRGDSAAYFCASSPPQGRNEQFFGPGTRLTVL.

The chain links TRBV6-5 to TRBJ1-1, with D perhaps matching TRBD1 (5 bases). V lost 7 bases and J 1 base, leaving 13 bases between the germline ends. Per the germline V gene, CDR1 is MNHEY and CDR2 is SVGAGI. This CDR3 is built from 14 residues. In DNA form, the CDR3 reads TGTGCCAGCACGCCCACGGGGGGGAACACTGAAGCTTTCTTT. It specifies CASTPTGGNTEAFF.

The chain carries TRBV18 and TRBJ1-3, with 7 nucleotides matching TRBD1. The CDR3 has 17 residues. V lost 2 bases to trimming and J lost 3 bases; unmatched junction nucleotides: 10. In germline, CDR1 is KGHSH, CDR2 LQKENI. CDR3 nucleotide sequence: TGTGCCAGCTCACCATTTTCCCCAGGGGGGAATGGAAACACCATATATTTT. Protein sequence: CASSPFSPGGNGNTIYF. The full variable domain, its missing parts supplied by reference TRBV18 and TRBJ1-3, is NAGVMQNPRHLVRRRGQEARLRCSPMKGHSHVYWYRQLPEEGLKFMVYLQKENIIDESGMPKERFSAEFPKEGPSILRIQQVVRGDSAAYFCASSPFSPGGNGNTIYFGEGSWLTVV.

This clone was recorded only once. This rearrangement joins TRBV6-7 to TRBJ1-4, with D possibly being TRBD1 (6 bases). TRBV6-7 is given ORF status, its function remaining uncertain. Trimming took 7 bases from V and 1 from J, leaving 16 bases between them. This CDR3 is built from 16 residues. CDR3 loop: CASNNRDTETNEKLFF. The CDR3 DNA reads as TGTGCCAGCAACAACCGGGACACCGAAACTAATGAAAAACTGTTTTTT.

About this clone: One junction end disagrees with the germline gene, perhaps due to a read error. The chain links TRBV6-5 to TRBJ2-1, with 7 bases aligning to TRBD1. Germline CDR1 reads MNHEY; CDR2 reads SVGAGI. This CDR3 is 15 amino acids long. The CDR3 loop is CASRPGQDSNNEQFF. The CDR3 nucleotides are TGTGCCAGCAGACCAGGACAGGACTCCAACAATGAGCAGTTCTTC.

This clone was found once. The chain employs TRBV4-1 and TRBJ2-2, with 8 bases lining up with TRBD1. The germline V gene has CDR1 MGHRA and CDR2 YSYEKL. The CDR3 runs to 16 residues. Germline trimming cut 6 bases from V and 4 bases from J; bases unmatched to any gene: 10. This chain's CDR3 is CASRSWTGKGTGELFF. DNA for the CDR3: TGCGCCAGCAGGAGCTGGACAGGGAAGGGCACCGGGGAGCTGTTTTTT.

This chain links TRBV12-2 with TRBJ2-1; the D segment call TRBD2 is taken from the table without a DNA check. TRBV12-2 is a recognized pseudogene. This CDR3 is built from 16 residues. CDR3 region: CASRLVAVAGDNEQFF. The CDR3 DNA sequence: TGTGCAAGTCGCTTAGTCGCTGTTGCGGGGGACAATGAGCAGTTCTTC.

The V gene is TRBV7-6, the J gene TRBJ1-6; D call uncertain. The germline V gene encodes CDR1 SGHVS and CDR2 FNYEAQ. Trimming took 4 bases from V and 7 from J, leaving 8 bases between them. The CDR3 length is 13 residues. CDR3 sequence (DNA): TGTGCCAGCAGCTCGGCCGAGAATTCACCCCTCCACTTT. It codes for CASSSAENSPLHF.

The gene calls are TRBV7-9 and TRBJ2-7; D is unresolved. This CDR3 comprises 12 residues. CDR1 and CDR2 (germline): SEHNR, FQNEAQ (reference sequence). Trimming left V 0 bases short and J 6 bases short, with 6 bases between. For the CDR3, the DNA is TGTGCCAGCAGCTTAGCGGGTGGCGAGCAGTACGTC. This codes for CASSLAGGEQYV.

The CDR3 reads CASSRGVGVDTQYF. For the CDR3, the DNA is TGTGCCAGCAGCCGGGGTGTCGGGGTAGATACGCAGTATTTT. This sequence joins TRBV9 and TRBJ2-3; D might be TRBD2 (5 bases). This CDR3 region has 14 residues. CDR1 is SGDLS and CDR2 is YYNGEE in the germline V gene. Trimming removed 4 bases at V and 5 bases at J, with 14 bases between.

DNA of the CDR3: TGTGCCAGCAGTGGGATCCGGAGGAAGGGAAACGCTGAAGCTTTCTTT. Amino acids: CASSGIRRKGNAEAFF. The chain uses TRBV2 and TRBJ1-1, with D unresolved. The CDR3 covers 16 residues. V was clipped by 4 bases and J by 6 bases, with 21 bases between them. Germline-derived CDR1 and CDR2 are SNHLY and FYNNEI.

This clone was seen more than once but under ten times. The chain carries TRBV5-1 and TRBJ1-2, with D tentatively TRBD1 (5 bases). CDR3 length equals 14 residues. Germline lookup yields CDR1 SGHRS and CDR2 YFSETQ. With 3 bases removed from V and 2 bases from J, the gap between germline ends came to 11 bases. The CDR3 DNA reads as TGCGCCAGCAGCTCCCGACAGACCAACTATGGCTACACCTTC. Translated: CASSSRQTNYGYTF.

This chain links TRBV6-1 with TRBJ2-1; D is uncertain. This CDR3 has 13 amino acids. Deletions cut 2 bases from V and 11 bases from J, with 13 bases between. The germline V gene has CDR1 MNHNS and CDR2 SASEGT. CDR3 coding DNA: TGTGCCAGCAGTGAACCCCCAACCGATAAGCAGTTCTTC. Amino acids: CASSEPPTDKQFF.